This TCR beta chain emerged from a study of blood T cell repertoires in COVID-19. Whole-study context: Collection of acute and convalescent COVID-19 samples took place in the United States, Italy and Spain. The cDNA or gDNA used as material had been derived from T cells, B-cell-depleted T cells, or PBMCs.

V lost 7 bases, J lost 2 bases, and 14 bases lay in between. Germline loops: CDR1 SEHNR, CDR2 FQNEAQ (reference sequence). The CDR3 is 15 residues long. How the authors handled the data: Reference gene primer amplification gave nucleated cell count estimates. The protocol was immunoSEQ multiplex PCR, while the TCRdb copy is restricted to in-frame clones and leaves out a portion. D and trimming were read from the DNA, whereas the V and J calls and clone size are those reported in that table. Here the sample spans 100,000 to 150,000 clones, about 88% being singletons. This sequence was found in a woman aged 80 or over with acute or convalescent COVID-19. The chain has TRBV7-9 and TRBJ2-2, with a weak D call TRBD2 (6 bases). What was sequenced was peripheral blood. The CDR3 nucleotides are TGTGCCAGCACCACCCCCGGGACTAACACCGGGGAGCTGTTTTTT. Translation: CASTTPGTNTGELFF.